This T cell receptor (beta chain) was recovered during a study of blood T cell repertoires in COVID-19. About the research overall: Sources were T cells, B-cell-depleted T cells, or PBMCs; the material itself was cDNA or gDNA.

V lost 5 bases to trimming and J lost 4 bases; unmatched junction nucleotides: 8. CDR1 and CDR2 (germline): MDHEN, SYDVKM. The CDR3 has 15 amino acids. This clone was seen more than once but under ten times. During active infection, Seattle patients enrolled and were then monitored through disease. Using immunoSEQ multiplex PCR, the repertoire was profiled, and TCRdb retains in-frame clones only, with some absent. The sample yields about 56,000 clones, approximately 89% seen once. The receptor was derived from a woman in her sixties with COVID-19, enrolled during active disease. This chain joins TRBV28 and TRBJ2-1; 7 nucleotides line up with TRBD1. The sequencing sample was made of peripheral blood. Written as DNA, the CDR3 is TGTGCCAGCAGTGCGAGACAGGGCCCATACAATGAGCAGTTCTTC. Translated: CASSARQGPYNEQFF.